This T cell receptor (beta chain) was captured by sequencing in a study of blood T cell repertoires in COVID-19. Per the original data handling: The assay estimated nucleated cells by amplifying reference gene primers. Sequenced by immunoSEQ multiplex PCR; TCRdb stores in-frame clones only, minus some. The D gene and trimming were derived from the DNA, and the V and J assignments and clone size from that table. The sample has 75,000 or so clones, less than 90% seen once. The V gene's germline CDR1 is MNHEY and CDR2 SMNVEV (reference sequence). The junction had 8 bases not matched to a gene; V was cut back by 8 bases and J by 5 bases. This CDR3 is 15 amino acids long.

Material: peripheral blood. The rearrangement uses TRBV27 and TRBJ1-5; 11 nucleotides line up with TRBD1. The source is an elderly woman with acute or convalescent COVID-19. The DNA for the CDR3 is TGTGCCAGCCGAGCGGACAGGGGGCACCATCAGCCCCAGCATTTT. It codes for CASRADRGHHQPQHF.